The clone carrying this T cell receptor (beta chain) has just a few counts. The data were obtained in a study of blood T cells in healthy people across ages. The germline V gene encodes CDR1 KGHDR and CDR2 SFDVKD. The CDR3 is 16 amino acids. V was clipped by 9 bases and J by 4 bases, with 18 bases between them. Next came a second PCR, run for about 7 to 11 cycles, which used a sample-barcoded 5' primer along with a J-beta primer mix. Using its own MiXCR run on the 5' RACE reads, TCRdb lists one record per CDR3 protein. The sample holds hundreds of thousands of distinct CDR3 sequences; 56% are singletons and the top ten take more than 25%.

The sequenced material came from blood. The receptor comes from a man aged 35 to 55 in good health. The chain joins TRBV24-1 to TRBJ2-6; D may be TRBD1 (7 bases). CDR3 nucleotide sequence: TGTGCCACCGCGAAAACAGGGGAGGTAGGGGCCAACGTCCTGACTTTC. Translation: CATAKTGEVGANVLTF.